Each of the 11 T cell receptor beta chains below was sequenced from the same sample in a study of T-cell reconstitution after alpha-beta-depleted transplantation in children. During its preparation, the TCRbeta library received unique molecular identifiers. One entry per CDR3 protein results from TCRdb running MiXCR on the PCR reads. Of about 500,000 distinct CDR3 sequences in the sample, about an eighth are singletons; the top ten hold less than 15%. The sequences come from PBMCs, mostly from graft donor cells, collected 180 days after TCRalphabeta/CD19-depleted stem cell transplant. These receptors all stem from a female patient aged 2 to 10 who had a stem cell transplant for aplastic anemia, so the T cells may come from the graft donor.

This clonotype has a single count. A much larger clone lies a single base off, so this may be a read error. The J gene is TRBJ2-4, the V gene TRBV5-1; a possible D gene is TRBD2 (6 bases). CDR1 is SGHRS, CDR2 YFSETQ, per germline. This CDR3 has 16 amino acids. CDR3 loop: CASSLSSLLAKNSQYF. CDR3 nucleotide sequence: TGCGCCAGCAGCTTGAGCAGTCTACTAGCCAAAAACAGTCAGTACTTC.

This clonotype was counted many times. The chain has TRBV5-1 and TRBJ2-7, with TRBD2 matching over 7 bases. This CDR3 region has 14 residues. V trimming: 2 bases; J trimming: 3 bases; junction bases outside the gene matches: 5. Germline loops: CDR1 SGHRS, CDR2 YFSETQ. The CDR3 region has the DNA TGCGCCAGCAGCTTTGAGACTAGCAGCTACGAGCAGTACTTC. Its translation: CASSFETSSYEQYF.

This clonotype was seen a few times. The rearrangement uses TRBV7-6 and TRBJ2-1; D may match TRBD1 or TRBD2 (5 bases each). The CDR3 is made up of 13 amino acids. Trimming shortened V by 5 bases and J by 10 bases, and 15 bases separated the two germline ends. Germline V gene sequence: CDR1 SGHVS, CDR2 FNYEAQ. CDR3 in amino acids: CASSPSGAREQFF. As DNA, the CDR3 is TGTGCCAGCAGCCCTTCCGGGGCGAGGGAGCAGTTCTTC.

This clonotype has a count of ten or more. This CDR3 is CASSFRGRAHNEQFF. As DNA, the CDR3 is TGTGCCAGCAGTTTCCGCGGGAGGGCCCATAATGAGCAGTTCTTC. The V and J genes are TRBV28 and TRBJ2-1; 9 bases agree with TRBD2. J lost 7 bases, V lost 3 bases, and 7 bases had no gene match. The germline gives CDR1 MDHEN, CDR2 SYDVKM. The CDR3 consists of 15 residues.

This clonotype was detected only a few times. The CDR3 sequence is CASSQRTGYGYTF. As DNA, the CDR3 is TGTGCCAGCAGCCAACGGACGGGCTATGGCTACACCTTC. The V and J genes are TRBV14 and TRBJ1-2; the D is unclear. Germline-derived CDR1 and CDR2 are SGHDN and FVKESK. This CDR3 contains 13 residues. Trimming left V 2 bases short and J 4 bases short, with 8 bases between.

This chain connects TRBV7-3 to TRBJ2-7, with 15 bases that match TRBD2. Germline V gene lookup returns CDR1 SGHTA and CDR2 FQGTGA. The CDR3 covers 16 residues. V was clipped by 4 bases and J by 6 bases; unmatched bases: 7. This chain's CDR3 is CASSSTGTSGRSEQYF. The CDR3 DNA reads as TGTGCCAGCAGCTCTACCGGGACTAGCGGGAGGAGCGAGCAGTACTTC.

V is TRBV29-1 and J is TRBJ2-2; the D is unclear. V was shortened by 4 bases and J by 7 bases, with 13 bases between the two germline ends. The CDR3 has 13 residues. The V gene's germline CDR1 is SQVTM and CDR2 ANQGSEA. The CDR3 sequence: CSVAGPRSGELFF. CDR3 coding DNA: TGCAGCGTTGCCGGGCCCCGGAGCGGGGAGCTGTTTTTT.

There are a few counts of this clonotype. The chain joins TRBV15 to TRBJ2-1; 10 bases match TRBD1. CDR3 length: 16 amino acids. V trimming: 2 bases; J trimming: 4 bases; junction bases outside the gene matches: 5. Per the germline V gene, CDR1 is LNHNV and CDR2 is YYDKDF (reference sequence). The CDR3 DNA reads TGTGCCACCAGCAGACTGCGGGACAGGGGTTACAATGAGCAGTTCTTC. Amino acid sequence: CATSRLRDRGYNEQFF.

The J gene is TRBJ1-4, the V gene TRBV6-1; 9 bases line up with TRBD1. Per the germline V gene, CDR1 is MNHNS and CDR2 is SASEGT. The CDR3 consists of 14 residues. Trimming cost V 6 bases and J 7 bases; bases outside gene matches: 6. The CDR3: CASRSQGAGEKLFF. The CDR3, as DNA: TGTGCCAGCAGGTCACAGGGGGCAGGTGAAAAACTGTTTTTT.

The CDR3 region is CASSGAYEQYF. DNA of the CDR3: TGTGCCAGCAGTGGGGCCTACGAGCAGTACTTC. The J gene is TRBJ2-7, the V gene TRBV12-3 or TRBV12-4; no clear D. V lost 5 bases and J lost 2, with 4 bases in between. The CDR3 length is 11 residues.

The rearrangement uses TRBV27 and TRBJ2-5; D gene unclear. V gave up 4 bases and J gave up 4 bases, with 10 bases separating them. The length of the CDR3 is 13 residues. Germline CDR1 reads MNHEY; CDR2 reads SMNVEV (reference sequence). The CDR3 DNA reads TGTGCCAGCAGTTCCCAAGGGATAGAGACCCAGTACTTC. Its translation is CASSSQGIETQYF.